This section outlines one T cell receptor (beta chain) sequence together with its context. The data were produced by immunoSEQ multiplex PCR, yet TCRdb's version contains in-frame clones alone and is incomplete. The sample has roughly 60,000 clones; more than 85% are singletons. This sample is drawn from a study of T cell changes during pregnancy in multiple sclerosis. CDR1 is WSHSY, CDR2 SAAADI, per germline. This CDR3 region has 16 residues. The germline V and J ends were trimmed by 0 bases and 5 bases, with 13 bases remaining between them. This receptor was taken from a female donor with multiple sclerosis, enrolled in a pregnancy study. The source material was peripheral blood, sampled before pregnancy. The chain has TRBV10-2 and TRBJ2-2; maybe TRBD2 (5 bases). The CDR3 sequence is CASSESNGVRTGELFF. The CDR3 DNA follows: TGCGCCAGCAGTGAGTCGAACGGGGTACGGACCGGGGAGCTGTTTTTT.